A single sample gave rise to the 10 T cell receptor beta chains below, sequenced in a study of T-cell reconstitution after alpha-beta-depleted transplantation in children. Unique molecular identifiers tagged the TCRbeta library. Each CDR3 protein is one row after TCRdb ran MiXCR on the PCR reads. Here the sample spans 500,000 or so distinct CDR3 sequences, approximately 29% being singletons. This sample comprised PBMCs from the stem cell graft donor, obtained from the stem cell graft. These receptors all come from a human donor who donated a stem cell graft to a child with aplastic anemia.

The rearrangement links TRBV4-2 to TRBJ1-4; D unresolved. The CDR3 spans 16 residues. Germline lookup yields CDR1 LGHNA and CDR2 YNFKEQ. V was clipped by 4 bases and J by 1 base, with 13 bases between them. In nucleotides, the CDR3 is TGTGCCAGCAGCCTGATGATCCCGGGAACTAATGAAAAACTGTTTTTT. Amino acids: CASSLMIPGTNEKLFF.

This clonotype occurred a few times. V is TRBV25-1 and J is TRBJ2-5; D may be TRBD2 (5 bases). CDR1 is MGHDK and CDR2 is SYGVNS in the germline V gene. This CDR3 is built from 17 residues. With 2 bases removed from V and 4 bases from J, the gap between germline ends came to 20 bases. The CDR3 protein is CASSESGSGVWGETQYF. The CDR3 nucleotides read TGTGCCAGCAGTGAAAGTGGATCCGGGGTTTGGGGAGAGACCCAGTACTTC. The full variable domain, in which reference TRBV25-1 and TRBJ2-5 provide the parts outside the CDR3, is EADIYQTPRYLVIGTGKKITLECSQTMGHDKMYWYQQDPGMELHLIHYSYGVNSTEKGDLSSESTVSRIRTEHFPLTLESARPSHTSQYLCASSESGSGVWGETQYFGPGTRLLVL.

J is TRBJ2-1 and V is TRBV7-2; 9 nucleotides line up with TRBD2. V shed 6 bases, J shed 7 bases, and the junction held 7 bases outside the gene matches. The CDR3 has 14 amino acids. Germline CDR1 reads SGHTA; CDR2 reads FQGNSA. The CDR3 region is CASRITSGHNEQFF. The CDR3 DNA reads TGTGCCAGCAGGATTACTAGCGGGCATAATGAGCAGTTCTTC.

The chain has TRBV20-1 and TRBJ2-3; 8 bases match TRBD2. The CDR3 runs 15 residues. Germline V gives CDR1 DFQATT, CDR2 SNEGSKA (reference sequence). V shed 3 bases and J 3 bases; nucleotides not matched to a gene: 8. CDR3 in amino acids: CSARDSGIGTDTQYF. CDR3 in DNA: TGCAGTGCTAGGGATAGCGGGATAGGGACAGATACGCAGTATTTT.

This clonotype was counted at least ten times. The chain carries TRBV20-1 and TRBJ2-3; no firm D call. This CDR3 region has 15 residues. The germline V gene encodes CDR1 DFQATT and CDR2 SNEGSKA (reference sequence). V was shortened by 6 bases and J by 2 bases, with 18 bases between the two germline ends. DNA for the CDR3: TGCAGTGCCATCCGGACCACCGAGGTCACAGATACGCAGTATTTT. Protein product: CSAIRTTEVTDTQYF.

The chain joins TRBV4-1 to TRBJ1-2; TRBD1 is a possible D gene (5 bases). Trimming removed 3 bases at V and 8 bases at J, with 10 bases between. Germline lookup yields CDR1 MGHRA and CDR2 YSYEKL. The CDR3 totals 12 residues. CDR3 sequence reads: CASSHGREGYTF. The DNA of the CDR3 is TGCGCCAGCAGCCATGGCAGGGAAGGCTACACCTTC.

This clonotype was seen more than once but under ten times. CDR3 DNA: TGCAGCGCGGGGACAGGGATTGGGACTGAAGCTTTCTTT. This translates into CSAGTGIGTEAFF. V is TRBV29-1 and J is TRBJ1-1; 9 bases align to TRBD1. Germline CDR1 is SQVTM and CDR2 is ANQGSEA. The CDR3 extends over 13 amino acids. J gave up 5 bases and V 7 bases, and 8 bases lay outside the gene matches.

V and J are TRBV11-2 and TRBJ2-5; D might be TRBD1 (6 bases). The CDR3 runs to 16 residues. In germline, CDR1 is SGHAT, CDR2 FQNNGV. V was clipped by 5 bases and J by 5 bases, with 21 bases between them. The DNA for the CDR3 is TGTGCCAGCAGCCCCGGGGTAACAGGGAGAACGGAGACCCAGTACTTC. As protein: CASSPGVTGRTETQYF.

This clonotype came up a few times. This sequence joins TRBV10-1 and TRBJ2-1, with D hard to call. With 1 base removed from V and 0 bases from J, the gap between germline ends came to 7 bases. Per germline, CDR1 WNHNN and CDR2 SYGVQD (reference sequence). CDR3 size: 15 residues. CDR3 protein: CASSELGSSYNEQFF. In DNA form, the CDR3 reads TGCGCCAGCAGTGAGTTGGGTAGCTCCTACAATGAGCAGTTCTTC.

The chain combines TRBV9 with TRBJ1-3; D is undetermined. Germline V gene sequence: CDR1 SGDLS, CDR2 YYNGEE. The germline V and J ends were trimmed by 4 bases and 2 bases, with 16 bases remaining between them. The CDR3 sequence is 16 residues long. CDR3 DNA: TGTGCCAGCAGCCCCCGGTCTCATGCCCCTGGAAACACCATATATTTT. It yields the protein CASSPRSHAPGNTIYF.